This is a list of T cell receptor beta chains from one sample in a study of cytomegalovirus exposure and HLA in healthy donors. Using immunoSEQ multiplex PCR, the repertoire was profiled, and TCRdb retains in-frame clones only, with some absent. The sample holds roughly 170,000 clones, roughly 83% seen once. Input material: PBMCs. These receptors were collected from a young man in good health and CMV-seronegative. CDR3s include the opening cysteine and the closing phenylalanine or tryptophan. The D gene is left open where the match is weak. Some rows mark clone size as missing; the rest say once, few, many or name a class of expanded clone.

d_gene	j_gene	v_gene	abundance	CDR3aa	CDR3nt
.	TRBJ2-4	TRBV7-6	.	CASSLGGRGDFRGNIQYF	TGTGCCAGCAGCTTAGGGGGCAGGGGCGACTTCAGGGGAAACATTCAGTACTTC
TRBD2	TRBJ2-3	TRBV5-4	.	CAGSLGLAGPTDTQYF	TGTGCCGGCAGCTTGGGACTAGCGGGACCCACAGATACGCAGTATTTT
TRBD1	TRBJ2-3	TRBV15	.	CATSNRDRVADTQYF	TGTGCCACCAGCAACCGGGACAGGGTTGCAGATACGCAGTATTTT
TRBD2	TRBJ2-3	TRBV5-6	.	CASSLVRGGADTQYF	TGTGCCAGCAGCTTGGTACGGGGGGGGGCAGATACGCAGTATTTT
.	TRBJ2-3	TRBV19	.	CASSHGGGMTDTQYF	TGTGCCAGTAGCCACGGCGGAGGTATGACAGATACGCAGTATTTT
TRBD2	TRBJ2-7	TRBV15	once	CATSRDQGLAGGEQYF	TGTGCCACCAGCAGAGATCAGGGACTAGCGGGAGGCGAGCAGTACTTC
.	TRBJ1-1	TRBV7-9	few	CASSLAGTTGKAFF	TGTGCCAGCAGCTTAGCAGGGACAACGGGTAAAGCTTTCTTT
.	TRBJ1-1	TRBV19	.	CASSFRGTEAFF	TGTGCCAGTAGTTTTCGGGGTACTGAAGCTTTCTTT
.	TRBJ2-1	TRBV6-5	.	CASSYSYTNNEQFF	TGTGCCAGCAGTTACTCCTATACCAACAATGAGCAGTTCTTC
TRBD2	TRBJ2-7	TRBV29-1	.	CSVEDEPGLAGRGEQYF	TGCAGCGTTGAAGATGAACCGGGACTAGCGGGACGAGGGGAGCAGTACTTC
.	TRBJ2-2	TRBV10-1	once	CASSAGASTGELFF	TGCGCCAGCAGTGCAGGGGCTAGCACCGGGGAGCTGTTTTTT
.	TRBJ1-2	TRBV9	.	CASTTDSVSYGYTF	TGTGCCAGCACCACCGACAGCGTCTCCTATGGCTACACCTTC
.	TRBJ2-1	TRBV9	.	CASSRDSNEQFF	TGTGCCAGCAGTCGGGACTCCAATGAGCAGTTCTTC
.	TRBJ1-4	TRBV7-2	.	CASSLDYRVNEKLFF	TGTGCCAGCAGCTTAGACTACAGGGTGAATGAAAAACTGTTTTTT
.	TRBJ2-7	TRBV11-3	.	CASSPKRHSYEQYF	TGTGCCAGCAGCCCTAAGAGGCACTCCTACGAGCAGTACTTC
TRBD1	TRBJ2-2	TRBV7-7	.	CASSSQQGIAAGELFF	TGTGCCAGCAGCTCCCAACAGGGGATTGCCGCCGGGGAGCTGTTTTTT
.	TRBJ2-1	TRBV7-2	.	CASIQRTGSSYNEQFF	TGTGCCAGCATCCAAAGGACGGGGAGCTCCTACAATGAGCAGTTCTTC
TRBD1	TRBJ1-1	TRBV19	.	CASSPYGQGVGGTEAFF	TGTGCCAGTAGTCCCTATGGACAGGGAGTGGGAGGGACTGAAGCTTTCTTT
TRBD1	TRBJ1-1	TRBV6-5	.	CASSQDRGRDTEAFF	TGTGCCAGCAGTCAGGACAGGGGGCGGGACACTGAAGCTTTCTTT
.	TRBJ1-1	TRBV5-6	.	CASSLGRGGPEAFF	TGTGCCAGCAGCTTAGGACGGGGGGGCCCTGAAGCTTTCTTT
.	TRBJ1-1	TRBV19	.	CASSTRGAMNTEAFF	TGTGCCAGTAGTACCCGGGGAGCCATGAACACTGAAGCTTTCTTT
TRBD2	TRBJ2-1	TRBV5-4	.	CASSSYIGTSGNNEQFF	TGTGCCAGCAGCTCCTACATCGGGACTAGCGGGAACAATGAGCAGTTCTTC
.	TRBJ2-7	TRBV6-5	once	CASSYSISGSSYEQYF	TGTGCCAGCAGTTACTCTATTAGCGGAAGCTCCTACGAGCAGTACTTC
TRBD1	TRBJ1-2	TRBV15	.	CATSRVGQGNSYGYTF	TGTGCCACCAGCAGGGTGGGACAGGGGAATTCCTATGGCTACACCTTC
.	TRBJ2-7	TRBV6-6	.	CASSYSAEAYEQYF	TGTGCCAGCAGTTACTCAGCGGAGGCCTACGAGCAGTACTTC
.	TRBJ2-3	TRBV6-1	few	CAALGGDTQYF	TGTGCCGCCCTTGGAGGTGATACGCAGTATTTT
TRBD1	TRBJ1-1	TRBV7-3	.	CASSLNGLRQGGNTEAFF	TGTGCCAGCAGCTTAAACGGCCTTCGACAGGGGGGAAACACTGAAGCTTTCTTT
TRBD1	TRBJ2-1	TRBV7-9	.	CASRGQGNEQFF	TGTGCCAGCAGGGGACAGGGGAATGAGCAGTTCTTC
.	TRBJ1-5	TRBV4-1	.	CASSVVWGQPQHF	TGCGCCAGCAGCGTCGTTTGGGGCCAGCCCCAGCATTTT
.	TRBJ1-5	TRBV5-1	.	CASSSGDRDQPQHF	TGCGCCAGCAGCTCAGGGGATCGGGATCAGCCCCAGCATTTT
.	TRBJ2-1	TRBV18	few	CASSPGDTSGEQFF	TGTGCCAGCTCACCAGGGGACACGTCGGGGGAGCAGTTCTTC
TRBD2	TRBJ2-1	TRBV2	.	CASSPSGGSTYNEQFF	TGTGCCAGCAGTCCTAGCGGGGGGTCTACCTACAATGAGCAGTTCTTC
.	TRBJ2-7	TRBV5-6	.	CASTSFVLSSYEQYF	TGTGCCAGCACCTCATTTGTATTGAGCTCCTACGAGCAGTACTTC
TRBD2	TRBJ2-4	TRBV7-6	.	CASSSGRGNIQYF	TGTGCCAGCAGCTCCGGGAGGGGTAACATTCAGTACTTC
.	TRBJ2-1	TRBV2	.	CASSESGPYNEQFF	TGTGCCAGCAGTGAAAGCGGGCCGTACAATGAGCAGTTCTTC
.	TRBJ1-1	TRBV7-9	.	CSSSLSGVGAFF	TGTTCCAGCAGCTTAAGCGGTGTAGGGGCTTTCTTT